Here is one TCR beta chain with its context. No antigen is known for it. The CDR3 consists of 15 residues. With 4 bases removed from V and 0 bases from J, the gap between germline ends came to 10 bases. CDR1 and CDR2 (germline): MNHEY, SMNVEV (reference sequence). The entry originates in a study of shared clonotypes between healthy human individuals. Across the whole study: Per-donor plates numbered three CD4 naive, three CD4 memory, two CD8 naive and one CD8 memory. Findings of the study overall: The study found roughly 5% of naive CD4 clonotypes shared across a few donors.

It was across several immunoSEQ plates that each subset's genomic DNA was evenly split. TCRdb's table, derived via immunoSEQ multiplex PCR, lists solely in-frame clones and lacks some. Found here are approximately 2.1 million clones, 80% to 95% of them singletons; the top ten hold under 0.45%. The chain combines TRBV27 with TRBJ1-3, with a possible D match to TRBD1 (5 bases). Sequencing input: naive CD4+ T cells from PBMCs. Subset: CD45RA+ positively selected. This clonotype originated in a man aged 18 to 30 in good health. Some clones in this sample may be carry-over from other donors' samples. In DNA, the CDR3 is TGTGCCAGCAGTTCGAGACAGACCTCTGGAAACACCATATATTTT. Translated: CASSSRQTSGNTIYF.